A single sample gave rise to the 26 T cell receptor beta chains below, sequenced in a study of blood T cell repertoires in COVID-19. Data came from immunoSEQ multiplex PCR; TCRdb stores just in-frame clones and leaves some out. The repertoire has roughly 68,000 clones, 85% of them found once; the top ten carry approximately 25%. The sample taken for sequencing was peripheral blood. These receptors were obtained from a man aged 50 to 59 with acute or convalescent COVID-19.

This clone was seen only a few times. This rearrangement joins TRBV2 to TRBJ1-4, with D tentatively TRBD1 (5 bases). With 4 bases removed from V and 8 bases from J, the gap between germline ends came to 14 bases. This CDR3 spans 14 amino acids. CDR1 and CDR2 from the germline V gene are SNHLY and FYNNEI. The CDR3 DNA follows: TGTGCCAGCAGTGTCAATAGGGGAGGGGAAAAACTGTTTTTT. This codes for CASSVNRGGEKLFF.

V usage is TRBV29-1 and J usage is TRBJ1-1; 8 bases align to TRBD1. The CDR3 has 11 amino acids. After removal of 7 bases from V and 4 bases from J, the junction contained 2 bases not matched to a gene. Germline V gene sequence: CDR1 SQVTM, CDR2 ANQGSEA. For the CDR3, the DNA is TGCAGCGCAGGACAGGGCACTGAAGCTTTCTTT. It encodes CSAGQGTEAFF.

This clone was recorded only once. The genes are TRBV5-6 and TRBJ1-1; 7 bases fit TRBD1. From germline, CDR1 is SGHDT and CDR2 YYEEEE. With 5 bases clipped from V and 4 bases from J, the junction kept 8 bases outside the gene matches. The CDR3 has 14 amino acids. As DNA, the CDR3 is TGTGCCAGCAGTCGCGACAGGGTAAGCACTGAAGCTTTCTTT. Translated, it gives CASSRDRVSTEAFF.

J is TRBJ2-1 and V is TRBV20-1, with D unclear. This CDR3 has 10 amino acids. CDR1 and CDR2 from the germline V gene are DFQATT and SNEGSKA (reference sequence). Trimming removed 0 bases at V and 10 bases at J, with 4 bases between. The chain's CDR3 is CSARDLEQFF. The CDR3 DNA is TGCAGTGCTAGAGATCTGGAGCAGTTCTTC.

V and J are TRBV15 and TRBJ1-3; 9 nucleotides agree with TRBD1. CDR1 LNHNV and CDR2 YYDKDF come from the germline V gene (reference sequence). The CDR3 consists of 15 residues. V dropped 5 bases and J dropped 6; count of bases not matched to a gene: 8. The CDR3 here is CATSSPGQGANTIYF. In DNA form, the CDR3 reads TGTGCCACCAGCTCCCCGGGACAGGGCGCAAACACCATATATTTT.

This chain joins TRBV5-6 and TRBJ2-1; 13 bases match TRBD2. With V trimmed by 3 bases and J by 8 bases, 5 bases remained unmatched. The CDR3 has 15 residues. Germline CDR1 reads SGHDT; CDR2 reads YYEEEE. The CDR3 loop reads CASSYTSGGDHEQFF. CDR3 bases: TGTGCCAGCAGCTACACTAGCGGGGGGGACCATGAGCAGTTCTTC.

The genes are TRBV13 and TRBJ2-4, with D possibly matching TRBD1 (7 bases). The CDR3 contains 15 residues. Deletions cut 2 bases from V and 6 bases from J, with 14 bases between. Germline-derived CDR1 and CDR2 are PRHDT and FYEKMQ (reference sequence). CDR3 in amino acids: CASSLFRQGGNIQYF. The CDR3 DNA reads as TGTGCCAGCAGCTTATTTAGACAGGGAGGAAACATTCAGTACTTC. The variable domain in full, with the rest retrieved from reference TRBV13 and TRBJ2-4, is AAGVIQSPRHLIKEKRETATLKCYPIPRHDTVYWYQQGPGQDPQFLISFYEKMQSDKGSIPDRFSAQQFSDYHSELNMSSLELGDSALYFCASSLFRQGGNIQYFGAGTRLSVL.

The J gene is TRBJ2-3, the V gene TRBV10-3; 13 bases are a match to TRBD2. V trimming: 8 bases; J trimming: 1 base; junction bases outside the gene matches: 0. CDR3 length equals 14 residues. From germline, CDR1 is ENHRY and CDR2 SYGVKD. The CDR3 protein is CAIGLAGGTDTQYF. CDR3 DNA: TGTGCCATCGGACTAGCGGGGGGCACAGATACGCAGTATTTT.

In its sample, this clone was seen a few times. The V gene is TRBV6-5, the J gene TRBJ1-6; no clear D gene. Looked up from germline, CDR1 is MNHEY and CDR2 is SVGAGI. The CDR3 covers 14 residues. Trimming took 7 bases from V and 10 from J, leaving 17 bases between them. CDR3 amino acids: CASTTGSEGSPLHF. The CDR3 region has the DNA TGTGCCAGCACGACGGGATCAGAAGGGTCACCCCTCCACTTT.

The genes are TRBV6-6 and TRBJ1-5; the match to TRBD1 covers 10 bases. Germline trimming cut 5 bases from V and 6 bases from J; bases unmatched to any gene: 7. The CDR3 runs to 15 residues. CDR1 is MNHNY, CDR2 SVGAGI, per germline (reference sequence). This chain's CDR3 is CASSPPGQGIQPQHF. CDR3 bases: TGTGCCAGCAGTCCCCCGGGACAGGGGATTCAGCCCCAGCATTTT.

The rearrangement joins TRBV11-3 to TRBJ2-1; 9 bases align to TRBD2. Germline V gene data show CDR1 as SGHNT and CDR2 as YENEEA. V lost 5 bases to trimming and J lost 6 bases; unmatched junction nucleotides: 8. The CDR3 loop spans 15 amino acids. CDR3 residues: CASSRSGGTFNEQFF. CDR3 DNA: TGTGCCAGCAGCAGGAGCGGGGGGACCTTCAATGAGCAGTTCTTC.

The rearrangement joins TRBV4-2 to TRBJ2-1; 9 positions match TRBD2. V dropped 8 bases and J dropped 4; count of bases not matched to a gene: 9. CDR3 size: 15 residues. CDR1 and CDR2 from the germline V gene are LGHNA and YNFKEQ. The CDR3, as DNA: TGTGCCAGCCGGGGTAGCGGGGGAGATTACAATGAGCAGTTCTTC. It specifies CASRGSGGDYNEQFF.

V gene TRBV7-9 combines with J gene TRBJ2-1; 12 nucleotides agree with TRBD1. Germline CDR1 SEHNR, CDR2 FQNEAQ (reference sequence). With 5 bases clipped from V and 8 bases from J, the junction kept 7 bases outside the gene matches. The CDR3 has 15 amino acids. In nucleotides, the CDR3 is TGTGCCAGCAGCCGTGGGACAGGGGGCGGGGATGAGCAGTTCTTC. Its translation: CASSRGTGGGDEQFF.

The chain combines TRBV6-1 with TRBJ1-1; D may be TRBD1 (6 bases). Trimming pared 1 base from V and 5 bases from J, leaving 8 bases between. CDR3 length: 13 amino acids. Germline V gene lookup returns CDR1 MNHNS and CDR2 SASEGT. CDR3 bases: TGTGCCAGCAGTGAAGTAGGACAGACTGAAGCTTTCTTT. Encoded protein: CASSEVGQTEAFF.

The V and J genes are TRBV23-1 and TRBJ1-2; 9 bases match TRBD1. TRBV23-1 falls under the ORF class, with uncertain function. The CDR3 spans 15 residues. J gave up 5 bases and V 0 bases, and 4 bases lay outside the gene matches. As DNA, the CDR3 is TGCGCCAGCAGTCAATCACTGGACAGGGGATATGGCTACACCTTC. Its translation: CASSQSLDRGYGYTF.

The chain combines TRBV7-9 with TRBJ2-1, with D possibly TRBD1 on 6 matching bases. V was shortened by 2 bases and J by 1 base, with 9 bases between the two germline ends. The CDR3 contains 15 residues. Germline V lookup: CDR1 SEHNR, CDR2 FQNEAQ (reference sequence). The CDR3 loop reads CASSLSQGSYNEQFF. The CDR3 DNA is TGTGCCAGCAGCTTAAGCCAGGGGTCCTACAATGAGCAGTTCTTC.

The J gene is TRBJ2-3, the V gene TRBV6-1, with TRBD1 matching 7 bases. The V and J ends lost 2 bases and 2 bases, in that order; junction bases with no gene match: 4. From germline, CDR1 is MNHNS and CDR2 SASEGT. The CDR3 totals 15 residues. Here the CDR3 reads CASSESGTVTDTQYF. The DNA of the CDR3 is TGTGCCAGCAGTGAATCCGGGACAGTCACAGATACGCAGTATTTT.

The V gene is TRBV27, the J gene TRBJ2-7, with a weak D call TRBD2 (7 bases). Germline assignment: CDR1 MNHEY and CDR2 SMNVEV (reference sequence). CDR3 size: 15 residues. Trimming removed 4 bases from V and 3 bases from J, with 16 bases in between. CDR3 sequence reads: CASSSPLGGLYEQYF. In DNA, the CDR3 is TGTGCCAGCAGTTCCCCCTTGGGGGGGCTCTACGAGCAGTACTTC.

This chain joins TRBV24-1 and TRBJ2-3; 11 bases line up with TRBD2. The CDR3 extends over 16 amino acids. V lost 2 bases, J lost 5 bases, and 5 bases stayed unmatched. Per germline, CDR1 KGHDR and CDR2 SFDVKD. The CDR3 protein is CATSDSTSGVGDTQYF. As DNA, the CDR3 is TGTGCCACCAGTGATTCGACTAGCGGGGTGGGAGATACGCAGTATTTT.

The V call is TRBV6-1, the J call TRBJ1-4, with D unresolved. Between the trimmed V and J ends, which lost 0 bases and 7 bases, there was a span of 6 bases. The germline V gene encodes CDR1 MNHNS and CDR2 SASEGT. This CDR3 region has 13 residues. The CDR3 DNA reads as TGTGCCAGCAGTGAAGCCGGGTTTGAAAAACTGTTTTTT. This sequence encodes CASSEAGFEKLFF.

The chain combines TRBV10-1 with TRBJ1-6; D call uncertain. V lost 8 bases and J 8 bases, leaving 16 bases between the germline ends. Germline lookup yields CDR1 WNHNN and CDR2 SYGVQD (reference sequence). The CDR3 is 14 amino acids. In DNA, the CDR3 is TGCGCCAGCCCTTGGGGAGGGTGGGATTCACCCCTCCACTTT. Translation gives CASPWGGWDSPLHF.

The rearrangement uses TRBV30 and TRBJ1-2; 8 positions match TRBD1. In germline, CDR1 is GTSNPN, CDR2 SVGIG (reference sequence). The CDR3 extends over 13 amino acids. V lost 3 bases, J lost 7 bases, and 7 bases stayed unmatched. The CDR3 DNA reads TGTGCCTGGAGAACAGGGGGTCAGAGTGGCTACACCTTC. Amino acid sequence: CAWRTGGQSGYTF.

The chain employs TRBV2 and TRBJ2-3; 8 bases map to TRBD2. The ends lost 4 bases at V and 5 bases at J; junction bases unmatched: 8. The CDR3 sequence is 15 residues long. The V gene's germline CDR1 is SNHLY and CDR2 FYNNEI. The chain's CDR3 is CASSVPAGDVDTQYF. The CDR3 DNA reads as TGTGCCAGCAGTGTTCCAGCGGGGGATGTAGATACGCAGTATTTT.

This chain links TRBV4-1 with TRBJ1-1; D remains ambiguous. Germline-derived CDR1 and CDR2 are MGHRA and YSYEKL. The V gene lost 0 bases and the J gene lost 3 bases, with 8 bases spanning the gap. The CDR3 consists of 14 residues. CDR3 in DNA: TGCGCCAGCAGCCAAGATGCGGGGTACACTGAAGCTTTCTTT. Its protein is CASSQDAGYTEAFF.

This clone was seen a few times. The genes are TRBV2 and TRBJ2-2, with TRBD1 as a possible D gene (5 bases). V lost 3 bases, J lost 10 bases, and 12 bases lay in between. The CDR3 contains 13 residues. CDR1 SNHLY and CDR2 FYNNEI come from the germline V gene. CDR3: CASSEDTTQELFF. The CDR3 DNA is TGTGCCAGCAGTGAGGACACCACCCAGGAGCTGTTTTTT. Complete variable domain (other parts from reference TRBV2 and TRBJ2-2): EPEVTQTPSHQVTQMGQEVILRCVPISNHLYFYWYRQILGQKVEFLVSFYNNEISEKSEIFDDQFSVERPDGSNFTLKIRSTKLEDSAMYFCASSEDTTQELFFGEGSRLTVL.

V and J are TRBV10-3 and TRBJ1-1; D is perhaps TRBD1 (5 bases). The CDR3 extends over 14 amino acids. The germline CDR1 and CDR2 sequences are ENHRY and SYGVKD. The ends were cut back, 2 bases at V and 5 bases at J, with 12 bases in the middle. DNA for the CDR3: TGTGCCATCAGTGAGAAAGGAGGGGCTACTGAAGCTTTCTTT. This gives the protein CAISEKGGATEAFF.